Shown below are 5 T cell receptor beta chains from a single sample sequenced in a study of T-cell reconstitution after alpha-beta-depleted transplantation in children. Preparation of the TCRbeta library was carried out with unique molecular identifiers. TCRdb called the PCR reads again in MiXCR, with one record for every CDR3 protein. The repertoire holds about 540,000 distinct CDR3 sequences, about 18% seen once, with about 3.1% in the top ten. The specimen comprised PBMCs from the stem cell graft donor, sampled from the stem cell graft. The source of these receptors is a human donor who donated a stem cell graft to a child with acute lymphoblastic leukemia.

This clonotype was counted a few times. The chain uses TRBV29-1 and TRBJ2-1; D remains ambiguous. Trimming removed 7 bases from V and 7 bases from J, with 14 bases in between. Germline assignment: CDR1 SQVTM and CDR2 ANQGSEA. The CDR3 spans 12 residues. CDR3 sequence reads: CSARLSSNEQFF. The CDR3 nucleotides are TGCAGCGCCAGGCTTTCGAGTAATGAGCAGTTCTTC.

This clonotype was counted only a few times. J is TRBJ1-5 and V is TRBV6-1; D remains unclear. Germline-derived CDR1 and CDR2 are MNHNS and SASEGT. Between the trimmed V and J ends, which lost 6 bases and 5 bases, there was a span of 17 bases. This CDR3 is built from 15 residues. The CDR3: CASSRKSPWDQPQHF. CDR3 in DNA: TGTGCCAGCAGCCGTAAATCCCCCTGGGATCAGCCCCAGCATTTT.

This chain connects TRBV28 to TRBJ2-2; 8 bases map to TRBD1. V shed 2 bases, J shed 0 bases, and the junction held 14 bases outside the gene matches. Germline CDR1 reads MDHEN; CDR2 reads SYDVKM. The CDR3 contains 20 residues. For the CDR3, the DNA is TGTGCCAGCAGTTTAAGAAGGGCCACTCGGACAGGGACGAACACCGGGGAGCTGTTTTTT. Translation: CASSLRRATRTGTNTGELFF.

The chain is built from TRBV24-1 and TRBJ1-1; no reliable D call. The CDR3 has 14 residues. V lost 4 bases, J lost 2 bases, and 10 bases lay in between. Germline CDR1 is KGHDR and CDR2 is SFDVKD. The CDR3 is CATSDPRVNTEAFF. CDR3 nucleotides: TGTGCCACCAGTGACCCGAGGGTTAACACTGAAGCTTTCTTT.

This clonotype turned up a few times. The V and J genes are TRBV20-1 and TRBJ2-7, with 9 bases matching TRBD2. The ends lost 4 bases at V and 3 bases at J; junction bases unmatched: 4. The CDR3 covers 13 residues. Germline V CDR1 and CDR2: DFQATT, SNEGSKA (reference sequence). CDR3 nucleotides: TGCAGTGCTACGGTAGCGGGGGACTACGAGCAGTACTTC. It is translated as CSATVAGDYEQYF.